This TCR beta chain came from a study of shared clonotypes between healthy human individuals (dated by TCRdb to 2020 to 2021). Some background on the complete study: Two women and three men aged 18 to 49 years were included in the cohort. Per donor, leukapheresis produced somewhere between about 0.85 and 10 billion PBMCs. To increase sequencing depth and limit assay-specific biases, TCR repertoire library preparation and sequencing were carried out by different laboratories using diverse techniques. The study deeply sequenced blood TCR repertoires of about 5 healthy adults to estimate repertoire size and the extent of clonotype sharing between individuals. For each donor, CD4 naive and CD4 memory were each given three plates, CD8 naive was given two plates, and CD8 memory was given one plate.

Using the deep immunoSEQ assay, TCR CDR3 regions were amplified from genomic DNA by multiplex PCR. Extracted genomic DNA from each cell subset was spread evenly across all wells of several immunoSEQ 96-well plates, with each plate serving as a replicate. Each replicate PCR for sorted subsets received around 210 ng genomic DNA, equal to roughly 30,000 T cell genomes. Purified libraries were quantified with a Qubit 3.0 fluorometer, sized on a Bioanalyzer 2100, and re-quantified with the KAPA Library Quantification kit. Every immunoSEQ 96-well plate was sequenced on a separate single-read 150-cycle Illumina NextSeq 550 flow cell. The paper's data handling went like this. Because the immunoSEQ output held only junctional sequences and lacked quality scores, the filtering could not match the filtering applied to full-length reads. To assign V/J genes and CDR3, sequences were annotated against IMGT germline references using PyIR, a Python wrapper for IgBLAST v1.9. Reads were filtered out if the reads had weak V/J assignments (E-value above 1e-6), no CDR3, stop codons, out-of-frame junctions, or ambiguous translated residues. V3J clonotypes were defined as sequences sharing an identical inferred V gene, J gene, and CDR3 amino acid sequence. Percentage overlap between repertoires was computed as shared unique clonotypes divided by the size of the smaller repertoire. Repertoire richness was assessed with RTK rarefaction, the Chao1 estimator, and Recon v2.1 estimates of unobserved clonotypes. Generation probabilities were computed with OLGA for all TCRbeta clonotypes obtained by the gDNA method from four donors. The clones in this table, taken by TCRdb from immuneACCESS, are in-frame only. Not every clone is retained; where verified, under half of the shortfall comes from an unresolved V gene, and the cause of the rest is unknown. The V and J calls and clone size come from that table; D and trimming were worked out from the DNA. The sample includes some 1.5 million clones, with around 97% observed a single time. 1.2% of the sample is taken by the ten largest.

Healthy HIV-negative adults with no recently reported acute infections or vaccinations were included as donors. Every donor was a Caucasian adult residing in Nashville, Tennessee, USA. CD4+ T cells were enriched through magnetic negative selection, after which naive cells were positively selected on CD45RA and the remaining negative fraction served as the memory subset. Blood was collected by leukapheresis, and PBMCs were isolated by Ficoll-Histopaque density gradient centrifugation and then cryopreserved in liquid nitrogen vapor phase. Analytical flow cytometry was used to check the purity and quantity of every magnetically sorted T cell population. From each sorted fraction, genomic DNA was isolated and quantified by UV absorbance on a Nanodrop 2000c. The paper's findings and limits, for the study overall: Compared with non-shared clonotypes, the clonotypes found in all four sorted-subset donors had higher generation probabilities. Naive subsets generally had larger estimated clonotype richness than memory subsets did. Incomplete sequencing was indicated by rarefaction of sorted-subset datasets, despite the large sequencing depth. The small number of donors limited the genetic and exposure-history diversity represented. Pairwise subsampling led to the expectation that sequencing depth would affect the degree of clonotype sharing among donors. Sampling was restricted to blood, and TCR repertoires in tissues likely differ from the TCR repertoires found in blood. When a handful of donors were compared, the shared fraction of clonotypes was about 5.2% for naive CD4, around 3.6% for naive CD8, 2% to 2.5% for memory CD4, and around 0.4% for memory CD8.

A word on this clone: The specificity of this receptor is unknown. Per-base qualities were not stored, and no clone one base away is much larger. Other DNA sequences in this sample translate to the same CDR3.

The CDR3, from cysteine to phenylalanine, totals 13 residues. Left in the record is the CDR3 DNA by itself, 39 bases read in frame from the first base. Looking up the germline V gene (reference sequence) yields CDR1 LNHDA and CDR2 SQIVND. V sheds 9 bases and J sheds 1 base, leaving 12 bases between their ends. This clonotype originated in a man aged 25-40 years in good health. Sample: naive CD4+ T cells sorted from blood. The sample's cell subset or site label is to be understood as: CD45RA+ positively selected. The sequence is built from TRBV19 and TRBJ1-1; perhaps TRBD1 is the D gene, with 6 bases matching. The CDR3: CASRRGGNTEAFF. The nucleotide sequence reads TGTGCCAGCCGAAGGGGGGGGAACACTGAAGCTTTCTTT.